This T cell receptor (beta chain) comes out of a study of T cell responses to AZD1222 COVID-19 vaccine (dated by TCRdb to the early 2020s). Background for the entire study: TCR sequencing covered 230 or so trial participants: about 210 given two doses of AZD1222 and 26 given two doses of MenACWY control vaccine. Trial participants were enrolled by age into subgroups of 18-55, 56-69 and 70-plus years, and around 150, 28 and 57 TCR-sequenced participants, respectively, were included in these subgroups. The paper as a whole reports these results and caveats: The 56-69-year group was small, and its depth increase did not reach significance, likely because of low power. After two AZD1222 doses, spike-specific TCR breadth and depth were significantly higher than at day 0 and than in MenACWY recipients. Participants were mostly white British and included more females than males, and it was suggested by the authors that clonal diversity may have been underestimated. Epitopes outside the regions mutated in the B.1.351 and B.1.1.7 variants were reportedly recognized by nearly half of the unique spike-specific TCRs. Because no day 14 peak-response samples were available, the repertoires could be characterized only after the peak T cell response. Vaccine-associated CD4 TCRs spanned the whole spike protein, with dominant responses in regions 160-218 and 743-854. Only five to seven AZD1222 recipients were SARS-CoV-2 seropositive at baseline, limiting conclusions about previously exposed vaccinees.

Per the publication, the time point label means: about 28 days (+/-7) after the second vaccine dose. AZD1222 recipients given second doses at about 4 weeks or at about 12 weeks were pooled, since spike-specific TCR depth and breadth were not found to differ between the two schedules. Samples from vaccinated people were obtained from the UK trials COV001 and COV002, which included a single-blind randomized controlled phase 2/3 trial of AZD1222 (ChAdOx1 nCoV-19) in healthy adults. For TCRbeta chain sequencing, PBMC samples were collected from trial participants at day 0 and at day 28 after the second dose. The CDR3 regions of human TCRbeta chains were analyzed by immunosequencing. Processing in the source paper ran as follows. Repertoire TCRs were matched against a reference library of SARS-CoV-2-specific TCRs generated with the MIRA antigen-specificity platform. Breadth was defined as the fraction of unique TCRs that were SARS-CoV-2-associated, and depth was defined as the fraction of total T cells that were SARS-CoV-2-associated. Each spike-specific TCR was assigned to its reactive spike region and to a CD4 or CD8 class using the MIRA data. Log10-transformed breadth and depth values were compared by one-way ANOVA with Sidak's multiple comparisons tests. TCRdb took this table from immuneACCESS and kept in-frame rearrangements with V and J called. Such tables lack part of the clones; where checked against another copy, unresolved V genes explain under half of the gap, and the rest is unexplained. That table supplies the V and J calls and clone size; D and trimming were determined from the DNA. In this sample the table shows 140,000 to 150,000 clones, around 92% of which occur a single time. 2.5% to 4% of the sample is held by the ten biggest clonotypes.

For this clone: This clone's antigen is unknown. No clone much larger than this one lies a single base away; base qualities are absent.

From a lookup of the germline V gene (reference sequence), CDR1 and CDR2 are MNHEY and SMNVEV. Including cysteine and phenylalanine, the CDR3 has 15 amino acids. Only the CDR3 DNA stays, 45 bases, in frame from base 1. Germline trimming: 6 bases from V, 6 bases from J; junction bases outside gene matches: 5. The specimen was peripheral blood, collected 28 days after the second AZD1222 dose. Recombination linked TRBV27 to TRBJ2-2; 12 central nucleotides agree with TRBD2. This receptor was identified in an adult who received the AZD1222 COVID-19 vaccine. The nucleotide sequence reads TGTGCCAGCAGGATGAGACTAGCGGGAGCCGGGGAGCTGTTTTTT. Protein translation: CASRMRLAGAGELFF.